This is a list of T cell receptor beta chains from one sample in a study of cytomegalovirus exposure and HLA in healthy donors. Measured with immunoSEQ multiplex PCR; TCRdb has only the in-frame clones, and not every one. This table holds 200,000 to 250,000 clones, approximately 80% found once. The sample consisted of PBMCs. These receptors all stem from a woman in her twenties or thirties in good health and CMV-seropositive. CDR3s include the opening cysteine and the closing phenylalanine or tryptophan. D genes are given only for firm matches. The size entry is marked missing in some rows and otherwise reads once, few, many or a size class.

D gene	V gene	J gene	clone size	CDR3 protein	CDR3 DNA
TRBD1	TRBV5-4	TRBJ1-4	-	CASSRQGFNEKLFF	TGTGCCAGCAGCCGACAGGGTTTTAATGAAAAACTGTTTTTT
TRBD1	TRBV29-1	TRBJ2-7	-	CSVERTGDGEQYF	TGCAGCGTTGAACGTACAGGGGATGGCGAGCAGTACTTC
TRBD2	TRBV18	TRBJ2-7	-	CASSPAGAAYEQYF	TGTGCCAGCTCACCAGCGGGAGCGGCGTACGAGCAGTACTTC
-	TRBV20-1	TRBJ1-1	-	CSARAITEAFF	TGCAGTGCTAGGGCTATCACTGAAGCTTTCTTT
-	TRBV10-3	TRBJ2-7	-	CAISESTYEQYF	TGTGCCATCAGTGAGTCCACATACGAGCAGTACTTC
TRBD2	TRBV7-3	TRBJ2-7	-	CASSFPAGSSYEQYF	TGTGCCAGCAGCTTTCCAGCGGGAAGCTCCTACGAGCAGTACTTC
TRBD2	TRBV6-1	TRBJ2-7	few	CASSFETSGTYEQYF	TGTGCCAGCAGTTTTGAGACTAGCGGGACATACGAGCAGTACTTC
TRBD2	TRBV2	TRBJ2-3	-	CASSEPGLAGSTDTQYF	TGTGCCAGCAGTGAACCGGGACTAGCGGGATCAACAGATACGCAGTATTTT
TRBD1	TRBV27	TRBJ2-7	-	CASGDRGTYEQYF	TGTGCCAGCGGGGACAGGGGGACCTACGAGCAGTACTTC
TRBD2	TRBV7-6	TRBJ2-5	-	CASSRTSGVQETQYF	TGTGCCAGCAGCCGGACTAGCGGAGTCCAAGAGACCCAGTACTTC
-	TRBV9	TRBJ2-2	-	CASSLQAGSVGGELFF	TGTGCCAGCAGCCTACAGGCGGGTTCGGTAGGCGGGGAGCTGTTTTTT
TRBD2	TRBV27	TRBJ2-1	-	CASDTGGRGGREQFF	TGTGCCAGCGACACGGGCGGGAGAGGCGGTCGGGAGCAGTTCTTC
-	TRBV19	TRBJ1-4	-	CASSTLRDEKLFF	TGTGCCAGTAGTACCCTTAGGGATGAAAAACTGTTTTTT
-	TRBV7-8	TRBJ2-3	-	CASSHLSRDTDTQYF	TGTGCCAGCAGCCATCTTTCACGGGACACAGATACGCAGTATTTT
TRBD1	TRBV19	TRBJ1-1	-	CAGQDRVRGEAFF	TGTGCCGGCCAGGACAGGGTCAGGGGTGAAGCTTTCTTT
-	TRBV30	TRBJ1-2	-	CAWSRGRGYTF	TGTGCCTGGAGCAGGGGTCGTGGCTACACCTTC
-	TRBV5-6	TRBJ2-7	-	CASTRSRTYEQYF	TGTGCCAGCACCCGTAGCAGAACCTACGAGCAGTACTTC
TRBD2	TRBV4-1	TRBJ2-3	-	CASSQVLAGFTDTQYF	TGCGCCAGCAGCCAAGTTCTAGCGGGATTCACAGATACGCAGTATTTT
-	TRBV27	TRBJ2-1	-	CASSFGPSGYNEQFF	TGTGCCAGCAGTTTCGGACCATCGGGCTACAATGAGCAGTTCTTC
-	TRBV29-1	TRBJ2-2	-	CSVDSGWNTGELFF	TGCAGCGTTGACAGCGGCTGGAACACCGGGGAGCTGTTTTTT
-	TRBV13	TRBJ2-6	-	CASSRGTSGANVLTF	TGTGCCAGCAGCCGAGGGACCTCTGGGGCCAACGTCCTGACTTTC
-	TRBV6-5	TRBJ1-1	-	CASSRAGGTEAFF	TGTGCCAGCAGTCGGGCGGGGGGCACTGAAGCTTTCTTT
-	TRBV30	TRBJ1-4	-	CAWSDRGNEKLFF	TGTGCCTGGAGCGATAGGGGGAATGAAAAACTGTTTTTT
-	TRBV7-9	TRBJ2-7	-	CASSGTSYEQYF	TGTGCCAGCAGCGGGACTTCCTACGAGCAGTACTTC
TRBD1	TRBV27	TRBJ2-3	-	CASSHGQGRLNTQYF	TGTGCCAGCAGTCACGGACAGGGACGTTTGAATACGCAGTATTTT
TRBD2	TRBV9	TRBJ2-5	once	CASSPGASGVQETQYF	TGTGCCAGCAGCCCTGGGGCTAGCGGGGTTCAAGAGACCCAGTACTTC
TRBD2	TRBV30	TRBJ2-7	-	CAWSAEGLAETYEQYF	TGTGCCTGGAGTGCCGAGGGACTAGCGGAAACCTACGAGCAGTACTTC
TRBD1	TRBV19	TRBJ1-2	-	CASFDRGEKNYGYTF	TGTGCCAGTTTCGACAGGGGCGAAAAAAACTATGGCTACACCTTC
-	TRBV9	TRBJ2-7	-	CASSVGGSYEQYF	TGTGCCAGCAGCGTCGGCGGCTCCTACGAGCAGTACTTC
-	TRBV7-3	TRBJ1-5	-	CASSLRAGPYQPQHF	TGTGCCAGCAGCTTGAGGGCAGGGCCTTATCAGCCCCAGCATTTT
-	TRBV29-1	TRBJ2-1	-	CSVAGVSVGYNEQFF	TGCAGCGTTGCGGGGGTAAGCGTAGGATACAATGAGCAGTTCTTC
-	TRBV7-7	TRBJ2-5	-	CASSRTGEETQYF	TGTGCTAGCAGCCGGACGGGGGAAGAGACCCAGTACTTC
-	TRBV7-3	TRBJ2-2	few	CASSYLEAGELFF	TGTGCCAGCAGCTATTTAGAAGCCGGGGAGCTGTTTTTT
-	TRBV5-1	TRBJ1-2	-	CASSHPTENYGYTF	TGCGCCAGCAGCCACCCGACAGAGAACTATGGCTACACCTTC
TRBD1	TRBV19	TRBJ2-7	-	CASSTQDRGTVYEQYF	TGTGCCAGTAGTACCCAGGACAGGGGAACGGTCTACGAGCAGTACTTC
TRBD1	TRBV6-1	TRBJ1-5	-	CASSEPPGQAFYSNQPQHF	TGTGCCAGCAGTGAACCTCCCGGACAGGCCTTTTATAGCAATCAGCCCCAGCATTTT
TRBD1	TRBV5-1	TRBJ2-7	-	CASSPGQKRLEQYF	TGCGCCAGCAGCCCGGGACAGAAAAGACTCGAGCAGTACTTC
TRBD1	TRBV9	TRBJ2-1	-	CASSEGTGVYNEQFF	TGTGCCAGCAGCGAGGGGACAGGGGTGTACAATGAGCAGTTCTTC
TRBD2	TRBV4-2	TRBJ2-7	-	CASSQDLRSSGTHYEQYF	TGTGCCAGCAGCCAAGATCTAAGGTCTAGCGGGACTCACTACGAGCAGTACTTC
-	TRBV11-2	TRBJ2-7	-	CASSSDSYEQYF	TGTGCCAGCAGTTCCGATTCCTACGAGCAGTACTTC
-	TRBV2	TRBJ1-2	few	CASSAGSYGYTF	TGTGCCAGCAGTGCGGGCAGCTATGGCTACACCTTC
TRBD1	TRBV15	TRBJ2-1	-	CATSTNDRGDYNEQFF	TGTGCCACCAGCACTAACGACAGGGGGGACTACAATGAGCAGTTCTTC
-	TRBV6-1	TRBJ1-3	-	CASTRGVSGNTIYF	TGTGCCAGCACCAGGGGCGTTTCTGGAAACACCATATATTTT
-	TRBV11-2	TRBJ2-6	-	CASSLRGSSGANVLTF	TGTGCCAGCAGCTTAAGGGGGAGCTCTGGGGCCAACGTCCTGACTTTC
TRBD2	TRBV7-2	TRBJ2-7	-	CASSQIAGGPGEQYF	TGTGCCAGCAGCCAAATAGCGGGAGGGCCCGGCGAGCAGTACTTC
TRBD2	TRBV11-1	TRBJ2-1	-	CASSLTSGIGSYNEQFF	TGTGCCAGCAGCCTGACTAGCGGGATTGGGTCCTACAATGAGCAGTTCTTC
TRBD2	TRBV27	TRBJ2-3	-	CATWTSGVPGGNTDTQYF	TGTGCCACCTGGACTAGCGGGGTTCCCGGGGGGAACACAGATACGCAGTATTTT
-	TRBV5-1	TRBJ2-1	-	CASSLGGGISYNEQFF	TGCGCCAGCAGCTTGGGTGGCGGAATCTCCTACAATGAGCAGTTCTTC
TRBD1	TRBV29-1	TRBJ2-7	-	CSVGDRGNEQYF	TGCAGCGTGGGGGACAGGGGAAACGAGCAGTACTTC